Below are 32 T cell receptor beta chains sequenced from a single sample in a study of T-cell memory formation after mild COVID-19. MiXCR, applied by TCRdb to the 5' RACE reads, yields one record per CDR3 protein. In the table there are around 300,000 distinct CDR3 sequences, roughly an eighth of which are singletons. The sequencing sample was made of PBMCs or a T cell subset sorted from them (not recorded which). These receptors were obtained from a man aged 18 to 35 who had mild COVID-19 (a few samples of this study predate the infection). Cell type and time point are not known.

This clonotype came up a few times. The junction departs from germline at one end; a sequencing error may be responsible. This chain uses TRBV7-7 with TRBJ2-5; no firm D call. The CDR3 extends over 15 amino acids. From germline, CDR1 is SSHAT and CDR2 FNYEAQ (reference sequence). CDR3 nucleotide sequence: TGTGCTAGCAGCTTAGGTTCTGGTAACGGAGAGACCCAGTACTTC. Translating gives CASSLGSGNGETQYF. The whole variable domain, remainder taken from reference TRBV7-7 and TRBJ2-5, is GAGVSQSPRYKVTKRGQDVTLRCDPISSHATLYWYQQALGQGPEFLTYFNYEAQPDKSGLPSDRFSAERPEGSISTLTIQRTEQRDSAMYRCASSLGSGNGETQYFGPGTRLLVL.

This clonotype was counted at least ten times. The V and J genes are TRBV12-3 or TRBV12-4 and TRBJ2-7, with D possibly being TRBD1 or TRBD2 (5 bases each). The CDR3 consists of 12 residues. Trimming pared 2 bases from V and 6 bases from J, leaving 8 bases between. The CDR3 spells CASSLSGLEQYF. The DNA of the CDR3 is TGTGCCAGCAGTTTATCGGGGCTCGAGCAGTACTTC.

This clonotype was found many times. The CDR3 nucleotides are TGTGCCAGCAGCTTAGAGGCAGGGGGTACCGGGGAGCTGTTTTTT. This sequence encodes CASSLEAGGTGELFF. V usage is TRBV11-2 and J usage is TRBJ2-2; 7 nucleotides agree with TRBD1. The germline V gene encodes CDR1 SGHAT and CDR2 FQNNGV. The CDR3 has 15 residues. Germline trimming cut 0 bases from V and 5 bases from J; bases unmatched to any gene: 3.

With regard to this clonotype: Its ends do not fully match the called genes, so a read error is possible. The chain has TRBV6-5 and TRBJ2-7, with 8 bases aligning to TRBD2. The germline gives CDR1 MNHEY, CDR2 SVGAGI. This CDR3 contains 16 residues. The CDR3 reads CASSPYVAGGAYGQYF. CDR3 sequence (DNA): TGTGCCAGCAGCCCATACGTGGCGGGGGGAGCCTACGGGCAGTACTTC.

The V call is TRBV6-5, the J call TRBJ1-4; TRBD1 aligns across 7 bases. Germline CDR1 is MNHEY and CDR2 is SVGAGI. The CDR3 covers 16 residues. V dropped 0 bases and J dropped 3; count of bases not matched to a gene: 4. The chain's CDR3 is CASSYSTGSPNEKLFF. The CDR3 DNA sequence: TGTGCCAGCAGTTACTCGACAGGGAGCCCTAATGAAAAACTGTTTTTT.

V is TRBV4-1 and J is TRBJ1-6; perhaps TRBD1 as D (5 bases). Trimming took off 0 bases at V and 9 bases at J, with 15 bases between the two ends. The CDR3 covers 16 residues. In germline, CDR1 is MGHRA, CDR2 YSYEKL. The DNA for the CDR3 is TGCGCCAGCAGCCAAGAAAAGGAGGGGTGGGGTTCACCCCTCCACTTT. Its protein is CASSQEKEGWGSPLHF.

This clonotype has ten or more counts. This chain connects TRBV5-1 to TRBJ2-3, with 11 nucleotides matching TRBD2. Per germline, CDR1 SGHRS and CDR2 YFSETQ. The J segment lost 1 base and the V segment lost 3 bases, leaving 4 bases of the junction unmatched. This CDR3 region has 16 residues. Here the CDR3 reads CASSSWTSGRTDTQYF. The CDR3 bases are TGCGCCAGCAGCTCCTGGACTAGCGGGCGCACAGATACGCAGTATTTT.

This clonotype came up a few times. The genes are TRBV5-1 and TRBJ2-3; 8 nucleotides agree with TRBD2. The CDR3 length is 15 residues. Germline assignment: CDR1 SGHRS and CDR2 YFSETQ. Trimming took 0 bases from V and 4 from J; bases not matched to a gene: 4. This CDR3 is CASSLASGGPDTQYF. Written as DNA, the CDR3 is TGCGCCAGCAGCTTGGCGAGCGGGGGCCCAGATACGCAGTATTTT.

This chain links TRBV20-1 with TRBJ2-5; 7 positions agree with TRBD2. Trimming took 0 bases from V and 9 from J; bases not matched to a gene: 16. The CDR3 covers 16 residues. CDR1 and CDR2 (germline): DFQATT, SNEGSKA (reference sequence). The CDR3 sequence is CSARDRVAGTPVAQYF. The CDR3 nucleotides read TGCAGTGCTAGAGATCGGGTAGCGGGCACTCCCGTGGCCCAGTACTTC.

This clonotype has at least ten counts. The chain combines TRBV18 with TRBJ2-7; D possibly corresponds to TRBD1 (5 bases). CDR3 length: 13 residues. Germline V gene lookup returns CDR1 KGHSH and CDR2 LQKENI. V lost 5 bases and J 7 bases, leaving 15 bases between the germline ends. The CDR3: CASSSQFAGEQYV. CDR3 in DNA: TGTGCCAGCTCATCGCAATTTGCAGGGGAGCAGTACGTC.

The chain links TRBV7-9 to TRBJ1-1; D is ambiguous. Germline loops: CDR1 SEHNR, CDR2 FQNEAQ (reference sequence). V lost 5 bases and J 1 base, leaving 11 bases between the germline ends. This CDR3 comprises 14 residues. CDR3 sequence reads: CASSPAAGNTEAFF. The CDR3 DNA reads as TGTGCCAGCAGCCCGGCGGCGGGGAACACTGAAGCTTTCTTT. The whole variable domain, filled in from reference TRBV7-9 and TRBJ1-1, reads DTGVSQNPRHKITKRGQNVTFRCDPISEHNRLYWYRQTLGQGPEFLTYFQNEAQLEKSRLLSDRFSAERPKGSFSTLEIQRTEQGDSAMYLCASSPAAGNTEAFFGQGTRLTVV.

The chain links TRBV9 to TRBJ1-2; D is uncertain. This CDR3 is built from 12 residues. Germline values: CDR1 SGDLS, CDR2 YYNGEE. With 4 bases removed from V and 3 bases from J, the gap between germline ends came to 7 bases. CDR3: CASSPVHYGYTF. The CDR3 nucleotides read TGTGCCAGCAGCCCGGTGCACTATGGCTACACCTTC. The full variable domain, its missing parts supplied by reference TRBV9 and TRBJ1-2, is DSGVTQTPKHLITATGQRVTLRCSPRSGDLSVYWYQQSLDQGLQFLIQYYNGEERAKGNILERFSAQQFPDLHSELNLSSLELGDSALYFCASSPVHYGYTFGSGTRLTVV.

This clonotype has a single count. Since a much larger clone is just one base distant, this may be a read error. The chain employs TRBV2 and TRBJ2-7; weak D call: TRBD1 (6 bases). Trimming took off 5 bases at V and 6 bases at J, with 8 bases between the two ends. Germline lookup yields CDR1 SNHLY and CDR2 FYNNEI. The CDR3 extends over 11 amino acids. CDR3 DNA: TGTGCCAGCAGTTACAGGGCCGAGCAGTACTTC. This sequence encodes CASSYRAEQYF.

Written as DNA, the CDR3 is TGTGCCAGCAGCTCGGGAACAGGGGGCAGGGGCACTGAAGCTTTCTTT. Translating it yields CASSSGTGGRGTEAFF. The chain has TRBV5-4 and TRBJ1-1; 9 bases align to TRBD1. CDR3 length equals 16 residues. Per germline, CDR1 SGHNT and CDR2 YYREEE (reference sequence). V gave up 3 bases and J gave up 4 bases; unmatched junction bases: 10.

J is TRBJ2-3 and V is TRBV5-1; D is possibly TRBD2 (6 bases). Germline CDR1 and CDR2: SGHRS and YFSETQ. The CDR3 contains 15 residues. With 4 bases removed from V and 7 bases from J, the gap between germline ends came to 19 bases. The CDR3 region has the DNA TGCGCCAGCAGCGCAAGCCCCGGCGGGGATAATACGCAGTATTTT. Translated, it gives CASSASPGGDNTQYF.

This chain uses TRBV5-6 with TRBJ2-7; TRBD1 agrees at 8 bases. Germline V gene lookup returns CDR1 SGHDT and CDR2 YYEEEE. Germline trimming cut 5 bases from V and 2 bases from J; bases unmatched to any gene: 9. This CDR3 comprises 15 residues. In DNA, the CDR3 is TGTGCCAGCAGTCTTGACAGGGGTTCAGCCTACGAGCAGTACGTC. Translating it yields CASSLDRGSAYEQYV.

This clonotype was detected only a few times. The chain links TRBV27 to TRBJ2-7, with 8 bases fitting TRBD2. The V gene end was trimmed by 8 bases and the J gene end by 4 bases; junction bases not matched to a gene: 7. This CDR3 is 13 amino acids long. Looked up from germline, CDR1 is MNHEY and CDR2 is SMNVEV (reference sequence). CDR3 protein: CASWRASGYEQYF. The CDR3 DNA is TGTGCCAGCTGGAGGGCTAGCGGGTACGAGCAGTACTTC.

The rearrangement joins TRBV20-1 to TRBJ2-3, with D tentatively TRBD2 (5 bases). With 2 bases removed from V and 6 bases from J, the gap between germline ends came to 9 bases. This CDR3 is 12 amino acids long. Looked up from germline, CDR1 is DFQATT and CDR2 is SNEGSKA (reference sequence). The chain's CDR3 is CSARTSQDTQYF. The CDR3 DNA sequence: TGCAGTGCTAGAACTAGTCAGGATACGCAGTATTTT.

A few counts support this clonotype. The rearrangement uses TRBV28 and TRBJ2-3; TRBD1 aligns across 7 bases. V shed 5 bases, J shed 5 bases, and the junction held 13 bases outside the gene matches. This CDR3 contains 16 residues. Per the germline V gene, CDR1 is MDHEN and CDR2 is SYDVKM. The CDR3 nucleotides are TGTGCCAGCAGTCATAGCAGGGGGACGGGGATAGATACGCAGTATTTT. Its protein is CASSHSRGTGIDTQYF.

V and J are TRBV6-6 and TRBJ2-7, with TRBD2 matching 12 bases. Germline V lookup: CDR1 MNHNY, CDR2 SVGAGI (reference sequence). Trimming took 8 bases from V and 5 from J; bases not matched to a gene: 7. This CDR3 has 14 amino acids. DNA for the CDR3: TGTGCCAGCTATCCGGGACTAGCGGGCGACGAGCAGTACTTC. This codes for CASYPGLAGDEQYF.

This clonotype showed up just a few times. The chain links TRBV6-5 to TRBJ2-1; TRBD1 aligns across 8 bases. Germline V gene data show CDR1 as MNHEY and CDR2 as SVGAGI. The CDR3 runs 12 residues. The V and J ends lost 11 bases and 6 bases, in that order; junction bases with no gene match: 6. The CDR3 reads CASRQGINEQFF. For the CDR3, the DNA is TGTGCCTCGCGACAGGGGATCAATGAGCAGTTCTTC.

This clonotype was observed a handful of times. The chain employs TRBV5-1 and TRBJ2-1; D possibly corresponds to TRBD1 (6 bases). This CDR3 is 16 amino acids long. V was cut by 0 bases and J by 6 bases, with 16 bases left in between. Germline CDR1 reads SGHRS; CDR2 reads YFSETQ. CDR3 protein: CASSLAGRGKINEQFF. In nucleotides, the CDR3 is TGCGCCAGCAGCTTGGCGGGCAGGGGAAAAATCAATGAGCAGTTCTTC.

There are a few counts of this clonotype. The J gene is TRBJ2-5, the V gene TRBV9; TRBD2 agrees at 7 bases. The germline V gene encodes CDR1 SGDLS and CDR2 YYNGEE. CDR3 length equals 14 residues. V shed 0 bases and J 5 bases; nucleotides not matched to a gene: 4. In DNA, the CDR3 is TGTGCCAGCAGCGTAGCTAGCGGACGGGAGACCCAGTACTTC. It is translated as CASSVASGRETQYF. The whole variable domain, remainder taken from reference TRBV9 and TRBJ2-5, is DSGVTQTPKHLITATGQRVTLRCSPRSGDLSVYWYQQSLDQGLQFLIQYYNGEERAKGNILERFSAQQFPDLHSELNLSSLELGDSALYFCASSVASGRETQYFGPGTRLLVL.

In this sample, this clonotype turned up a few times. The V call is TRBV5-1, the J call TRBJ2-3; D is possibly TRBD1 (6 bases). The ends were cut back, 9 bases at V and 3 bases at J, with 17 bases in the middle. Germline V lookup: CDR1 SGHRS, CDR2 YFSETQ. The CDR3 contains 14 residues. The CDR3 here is CATRYRDMTDTQYF. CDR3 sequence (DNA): TGCGCCACCAGATACCGGGACATGACAGATACGCAGTATTTT.

The CDR3 protein is CASSLRDSLPYEQYV. DNA for the CDR3: TGTGCCAGCAGCTTGCGGGACAGCCTCCCCTACGAGCAGTACGTC. The J gene is TRBJ2-7, the V gene TRBV5-4; 7 positions agree with TRBD1. This CDR3 comprises 15 residues. V lost 1 base to trimming and J lost 2 bases; unmatched junction nucleotides: 6. From germline, CDR1 is SGHNT and CDR2 YYREEE (reference sequence).

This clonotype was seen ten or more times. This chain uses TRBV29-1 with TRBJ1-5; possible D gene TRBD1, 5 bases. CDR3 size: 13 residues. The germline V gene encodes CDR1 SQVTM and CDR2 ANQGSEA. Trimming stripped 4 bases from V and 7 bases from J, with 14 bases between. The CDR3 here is CSVGEGRGQPQHF. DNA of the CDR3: TGCAGCGTTGGAGAAGGACGGGGCCAGCCCCAGCATTTT.

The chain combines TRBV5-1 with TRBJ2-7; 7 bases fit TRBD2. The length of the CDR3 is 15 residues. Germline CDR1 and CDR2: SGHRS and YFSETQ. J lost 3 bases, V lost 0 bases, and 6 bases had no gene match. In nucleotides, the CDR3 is TGCGCCAGCAGCTTGGAAAGCGGGGCTAACTACGAGCAGTACTTC. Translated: CASSLESGANYEQYF. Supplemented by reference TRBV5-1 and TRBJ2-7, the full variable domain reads KAGVTQTPRYLIKTRGQQVTLSCSPISGHRSVSWYQQTPGQGLQFLFEYFSETQRNKGNFPGRFSGRQFSNSRSEMNVSTLELGDSALYLCASSLESGANYEQYFGPGTRLTVT.

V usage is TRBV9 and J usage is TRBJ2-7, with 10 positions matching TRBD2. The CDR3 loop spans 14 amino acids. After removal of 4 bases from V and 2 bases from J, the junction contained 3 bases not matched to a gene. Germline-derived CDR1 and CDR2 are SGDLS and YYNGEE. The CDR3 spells CASSQTSGAYEQYF. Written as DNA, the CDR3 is TGTGCCAGCAGCCAAACTAGCGGGGCCTACGAGCAGTACTTC. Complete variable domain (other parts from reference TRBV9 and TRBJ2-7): DSGVTQTPKHLITATGQRVTLRCSPRSGDLSVYWYQQSLDQGLQFLIQYYNGEERAKGNILERFSAQQFPDLHSELNLSSLELGDSALYFCASSQTSGAYEQYFGPGTRLTVT.

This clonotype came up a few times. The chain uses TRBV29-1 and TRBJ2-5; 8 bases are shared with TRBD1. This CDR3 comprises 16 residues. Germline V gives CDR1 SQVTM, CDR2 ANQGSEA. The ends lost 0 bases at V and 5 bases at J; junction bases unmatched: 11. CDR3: CSVEDPPGGEEETQYF. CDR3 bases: TGCAGCGTTGAAGACCCCCCAGGGGGCGAGGAGGAGACCCAGTACTTC.

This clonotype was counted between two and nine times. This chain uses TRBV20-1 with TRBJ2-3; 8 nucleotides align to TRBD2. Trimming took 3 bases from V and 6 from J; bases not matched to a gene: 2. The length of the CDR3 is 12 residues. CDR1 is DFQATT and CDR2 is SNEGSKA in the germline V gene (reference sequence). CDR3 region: CSASGGVDTQYF. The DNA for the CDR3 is TGCAGTGCTAGCGGGGGGGTTGATACGCAGTATTTT.

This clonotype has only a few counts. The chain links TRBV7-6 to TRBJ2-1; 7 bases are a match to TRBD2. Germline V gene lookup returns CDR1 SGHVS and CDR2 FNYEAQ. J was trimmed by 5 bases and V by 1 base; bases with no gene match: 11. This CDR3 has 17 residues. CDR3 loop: CASSLEDGGRWHNEQFF. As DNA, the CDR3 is TGTGCCAGCAGCTTAGAAGACGGGGGGAGGTGGCACAATGAGCAGTTCTTC.

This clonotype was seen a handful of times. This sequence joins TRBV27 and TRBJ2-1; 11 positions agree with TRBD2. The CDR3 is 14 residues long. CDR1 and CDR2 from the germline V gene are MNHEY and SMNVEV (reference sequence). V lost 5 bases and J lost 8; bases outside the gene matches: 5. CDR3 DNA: TGTGCCAGCAGTGTAGCGGGGGGGCCTGATGAGCAGTTCTTC. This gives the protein CASSVAGGPDEQFF.